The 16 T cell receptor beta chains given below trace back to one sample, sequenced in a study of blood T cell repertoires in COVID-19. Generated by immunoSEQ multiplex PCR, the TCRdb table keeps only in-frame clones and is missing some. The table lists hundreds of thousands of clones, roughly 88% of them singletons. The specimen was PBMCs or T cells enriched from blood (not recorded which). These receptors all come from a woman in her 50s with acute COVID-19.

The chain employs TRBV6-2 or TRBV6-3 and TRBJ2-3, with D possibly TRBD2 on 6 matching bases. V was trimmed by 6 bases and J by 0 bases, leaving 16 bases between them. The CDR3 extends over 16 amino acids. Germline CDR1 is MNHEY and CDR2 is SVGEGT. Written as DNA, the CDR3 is TGTGCCAGCAGCCCTCCGCCGGGGACTAGCACAGATACGCAGTATTTT. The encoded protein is CASSPPPGTSTDTQYF.

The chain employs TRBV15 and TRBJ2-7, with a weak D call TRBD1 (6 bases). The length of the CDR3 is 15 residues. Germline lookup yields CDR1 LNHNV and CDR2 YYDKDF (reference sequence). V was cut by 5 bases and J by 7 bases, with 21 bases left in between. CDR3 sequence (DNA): TGTGCCACCAGCGCAACGCCGGGACACCTTATAGAGCAGTACTTC. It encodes CATSATPGHLIEQYF.

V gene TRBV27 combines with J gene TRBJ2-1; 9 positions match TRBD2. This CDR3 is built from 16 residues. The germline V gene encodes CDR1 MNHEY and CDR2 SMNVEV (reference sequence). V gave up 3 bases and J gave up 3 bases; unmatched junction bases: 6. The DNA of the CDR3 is TGTGCCAGCAGTTTTAGTCTAGCGGGGCTCTACAATGAGCAGTTCTTC. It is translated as CASSFSLAGLYNEQFF.

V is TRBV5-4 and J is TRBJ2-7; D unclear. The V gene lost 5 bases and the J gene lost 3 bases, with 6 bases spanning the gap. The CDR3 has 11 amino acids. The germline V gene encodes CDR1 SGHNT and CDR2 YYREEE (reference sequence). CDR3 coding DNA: TGTGCCAGCAGTACTGGCTACGAGCAGTACTTC. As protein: CASSTGYEQYF.

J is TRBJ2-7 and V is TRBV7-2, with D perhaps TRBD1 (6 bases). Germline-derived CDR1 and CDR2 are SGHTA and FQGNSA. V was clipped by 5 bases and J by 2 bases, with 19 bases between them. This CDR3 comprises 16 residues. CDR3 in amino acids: CASSPNRVRVPYEQYF. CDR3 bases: TGTGCCAGCAGCCCCAACAGGGTGAGGGTACCCTACGAGCAGTACTTC.

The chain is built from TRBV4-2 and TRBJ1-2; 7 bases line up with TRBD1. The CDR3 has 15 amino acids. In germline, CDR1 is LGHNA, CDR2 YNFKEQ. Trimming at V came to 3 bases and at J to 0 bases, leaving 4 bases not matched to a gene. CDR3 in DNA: TGTGCCAGCAGCCATCCCGGACAGGCTAACTATGGCTACACCTTC. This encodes CASSHPGQANYGYTF.

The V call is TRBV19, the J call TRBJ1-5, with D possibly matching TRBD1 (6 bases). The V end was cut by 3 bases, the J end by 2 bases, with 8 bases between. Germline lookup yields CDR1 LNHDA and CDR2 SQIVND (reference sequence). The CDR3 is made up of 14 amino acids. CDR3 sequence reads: CASSMTGGNQPQHF. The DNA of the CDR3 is TGTGCCAGTAGTATGACAGGCGGCAATCAGCCCCAGCATTTT.

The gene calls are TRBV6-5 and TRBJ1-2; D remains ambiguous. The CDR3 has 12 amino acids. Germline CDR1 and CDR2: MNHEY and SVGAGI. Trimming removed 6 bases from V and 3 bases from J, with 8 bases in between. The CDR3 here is CASRSSDYGYTF. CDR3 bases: TGTGCCAGCAGGAGTTCTGACTATGGCTACACCTTC.

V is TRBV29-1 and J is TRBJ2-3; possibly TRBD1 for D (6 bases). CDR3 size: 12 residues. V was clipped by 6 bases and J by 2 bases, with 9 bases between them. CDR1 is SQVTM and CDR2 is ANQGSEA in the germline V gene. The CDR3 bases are TGCAGCGTGGGGGACATCACAGATACGCAGTATTTT. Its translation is CSVGDITDTQYF.

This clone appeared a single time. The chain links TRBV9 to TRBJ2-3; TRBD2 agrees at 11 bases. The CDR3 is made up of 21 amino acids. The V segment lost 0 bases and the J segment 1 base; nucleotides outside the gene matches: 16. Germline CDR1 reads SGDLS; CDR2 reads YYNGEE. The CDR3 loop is CASSVAELAGVPQSGTDTQYF. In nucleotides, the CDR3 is TGTGCCAGCAGCGTAGCGGAACTAGCGGGAGTCCCTCAAAGCGGCACAGATACGCAGTATTTT. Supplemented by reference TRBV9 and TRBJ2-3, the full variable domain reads DSGVTQTPKHLITATGQRVTLRCSPRSGDLSVYWYQQSLDQGLQFLIQYYNGEERAKGNILERFSAQQFPDLHSELNLSSLELGDSALYFCASSVAELAGVPQSGTDTQYFGPGTRLTVL.

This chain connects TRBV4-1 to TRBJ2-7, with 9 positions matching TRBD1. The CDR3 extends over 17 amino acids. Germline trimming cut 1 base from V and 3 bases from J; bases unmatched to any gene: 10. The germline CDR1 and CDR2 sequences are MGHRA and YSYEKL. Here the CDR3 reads CASSQGRIRDRDYEQYF. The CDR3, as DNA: TGCGCCAGCAGCCAAGGACGTATCCGGGACAGGGACTACGAGCAGTACTTC.

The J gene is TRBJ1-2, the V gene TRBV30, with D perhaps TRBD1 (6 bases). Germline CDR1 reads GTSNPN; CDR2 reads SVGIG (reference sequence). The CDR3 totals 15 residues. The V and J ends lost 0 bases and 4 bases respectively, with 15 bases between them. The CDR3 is CAWSVQGPSPYGYTF. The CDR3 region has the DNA TGTGCCTGGAGTGTACAGGGTCCTAGTCCCTATGGCTACACCTTC.

CDR3 protein: CASSFGQMNTEAFF. The CDR3 DNA reads as TGTGCCAGCAGCTTTGGACAGATGAACACTGAAGCTTTCTTT. V usage is TRBV5-8 and J usage is TRBJ1-1, with D perhaps TRBD1 (6 bases). Per germline, CDR1 SGHTS and CDR2 YDEGEE. The CDR3 length is 14 residues. V was pared by 2 bases and J by 0 bases, with 8 bases between.

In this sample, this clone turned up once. The DNA of the CDR3 is TGTGCCAGCAGTTCGGGAGGGTCCGAGCAGTACTTC. It translates to CASSSGGSEQYF. The chain has TRBV27 and TRBJ2-7, with 8 bases identical to TRBD2. Trimming removed 4 bases from V and 6 bases from J; junction bases left unmatched: 2. Germline V gives CDR1 MNHEY, CDR2 SMNVEV (reference sequence). The CDR3 runs 12 residues.

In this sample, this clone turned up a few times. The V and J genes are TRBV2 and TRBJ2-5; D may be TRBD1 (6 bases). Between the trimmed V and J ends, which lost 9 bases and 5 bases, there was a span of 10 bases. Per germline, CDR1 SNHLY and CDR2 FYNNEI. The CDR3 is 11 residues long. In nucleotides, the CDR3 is TGTGCCAGTCAACAGGGTGAGACCCAGTACTTC. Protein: CASQQGETQYF.

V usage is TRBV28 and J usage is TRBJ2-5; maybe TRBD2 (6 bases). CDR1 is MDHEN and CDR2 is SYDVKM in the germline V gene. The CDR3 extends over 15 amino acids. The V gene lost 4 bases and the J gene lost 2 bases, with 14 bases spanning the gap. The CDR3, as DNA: TGTGCCAGCAGTTCCCATTCTAGCGCACAAGAGACCCAGTACTTC. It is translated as CASSSHSSAQETQYF.